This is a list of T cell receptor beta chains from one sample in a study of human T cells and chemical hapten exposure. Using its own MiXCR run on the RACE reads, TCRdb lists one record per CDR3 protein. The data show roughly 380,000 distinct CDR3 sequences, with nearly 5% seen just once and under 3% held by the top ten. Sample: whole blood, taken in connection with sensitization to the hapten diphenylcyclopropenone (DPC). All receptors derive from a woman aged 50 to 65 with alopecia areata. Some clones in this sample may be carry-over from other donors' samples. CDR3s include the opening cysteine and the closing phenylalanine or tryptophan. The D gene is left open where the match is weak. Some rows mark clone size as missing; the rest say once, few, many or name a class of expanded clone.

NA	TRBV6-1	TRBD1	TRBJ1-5	TGTGCCAGCAGTGGACAGGGGCCGCGGCAGCCCCAGCATTTT	CASSGQGPRQPQHF
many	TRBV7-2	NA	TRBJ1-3	TGTGCCAGCAGCCAGGACATGATTGGAAACACCATATATTTT	CASSQDMIGNTIYF
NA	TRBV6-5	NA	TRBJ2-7	TGTGCCAGCAGAAGGACTGGACGGTTCGAGCAGTACTTC	CASRRTGRFEQYF
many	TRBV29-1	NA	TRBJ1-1	TGCAGCGTTAACAGGGAGAACACTGAAGCTTTCTTT	CSVNRENTEAFF
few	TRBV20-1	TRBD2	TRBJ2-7	TGCAGTGCTCTGGCTAGCGGCTACGAGCAGTACTTC	CSALASGYEQYF
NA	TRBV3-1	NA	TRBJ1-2	TGTGCCAGCAGCCACGCGGGCCGAGGCTATGGCTACACCTTC	CASSHAGRGYGYTF
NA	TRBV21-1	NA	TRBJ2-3	TGTGCCACCCCCCGACAGACAGATACGCAGTATTTT	CATPRQTDTQYF
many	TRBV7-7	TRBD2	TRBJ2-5	TGTGCCAGCAGCCAGACTAGCGGAATCCAAGAGACCCAGTACTTC	CASSQTSGIQETQYF
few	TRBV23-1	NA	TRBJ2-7	TGCGCCAGCATCCGAAGACAGACCTACGAGCAGTACTTC	CASIRRQTYEQYF
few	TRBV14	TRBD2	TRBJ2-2	TGTGCCAGCCGGACTAGCGGGGGGGCATCCGGGGAGCTGTTTTTT	CASRTSGGASGELFF
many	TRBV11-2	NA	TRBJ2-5	TGTGCCAGCACCCCAGGGGGGTTGGGGGAGACCCAGTACTTC	CASTPGGLGETQYF
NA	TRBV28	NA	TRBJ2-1	TGTGCCAGCAGTTTAGTGCCCCCCCACCGAGGGCAGTTCTTC	CASSLVPPHRGQFF
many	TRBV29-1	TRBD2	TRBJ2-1	TGCAGCGTTGATAATGAAGCGGGAGGGCGGGATGAGCAGTTCTTC	CSVDNEAGGRDEQFF
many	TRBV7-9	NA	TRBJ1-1	TGTGCCAGCAGCTCAGGAGCAGGGGCTTTCTTT	CASSSGAGAFF
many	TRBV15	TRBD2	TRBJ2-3	TGTGCCACCAGCGGCAGCCCGAGCGGGGCCTACACAGATACGCAGTATTTT	CATSGSPSGAYTDTQYF
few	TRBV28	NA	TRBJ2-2	TGTGCCAGCAGTTTATCGATCGGGGAGCTGTTTTTT	CASSLSIGELFF
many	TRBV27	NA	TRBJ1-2	TGTGCCAGTTGGACAGCGTATGGCTACACCTTC	CASWTAYGYTF
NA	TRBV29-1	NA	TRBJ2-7	TGCAGCGTTGAAGTGGGGTACGAGCAGTACTTC	CSVEVGYEQYF
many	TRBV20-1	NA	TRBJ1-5	TGCAGTGCTGCGGGGAGCCGGTATAGCAATCAGCCCCAGCATTTT	CSAAGSRYSNQPQHF
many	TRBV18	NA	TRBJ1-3	TGTGCCAGCTCAAGGGACGGCGGAAACACCATATATTTT	CASSRDGGNTIYF
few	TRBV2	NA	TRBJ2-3	TGTGCCAGCAGGCGGCTAGCGACCGCCAAAGATACGCAGTATTTT	CASRRLATAKDTQYF
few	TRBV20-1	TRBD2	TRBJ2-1	TGCAGTGCTAGTAAGGGACTAGCGGGGCTATCCTACAATGAGCAGTTCTTC	CSASKGLAGLSYNEQFF
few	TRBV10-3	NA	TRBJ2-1	TGTGCCATCAGTGCTAGCTTACTTACCACTGGGGATGAGCAGTTCTTC	CAISASLLTTGDEQFF
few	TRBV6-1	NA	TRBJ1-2	TGTGCCTCCGACTGGGGGGCAGGCCGGACTAACTATGGCTACACCTTC	CASDWGAGRTNYGYTF
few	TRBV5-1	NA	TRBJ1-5	TGCGCCAGCAGCTTGGAAGGCCGCAGGGAAGATCAGCCCCAGCATTTT	CASSLEGRREDQPQHF
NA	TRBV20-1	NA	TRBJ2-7	TGCAGTGCTAGATCCAACGGACGGAGGGAGATGCACTTC	CSARSNGRREMHF
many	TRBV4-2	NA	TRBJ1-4	TGTGCCAGCAGCCAAGAAGGTGGTGAAAAACTGTTTTTT	CASSQEGGEKLFF
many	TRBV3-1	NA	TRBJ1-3	TGTGCCAGTTCTGATTCTGACTCTGGAAACACCATATATTTT	CASSDSDSGNTIYF
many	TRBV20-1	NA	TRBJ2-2	TGCAGTGCTAGACGGGGGACAAACACCGGGGAGCTGTTTTTT	CSARRGTNTGELFF
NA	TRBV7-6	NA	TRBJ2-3	TGTGCCAGCAGCTTTCGGGGAGTTGGCACAGATACGCAGTATTTT	CASSFRGVGTDTQYF
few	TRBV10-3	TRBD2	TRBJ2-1	TGTGCCATCAGTGTAGGTAGCGGGATCTACAATGAGCAGTTCTTC	CAISVGSGIYNEQFF
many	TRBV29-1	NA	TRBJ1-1	TGCAGCGGGCGGCAGGGGAGTCAGGGCACTGAAGCTTTCTTT	CSGRQGSQGTEAFF
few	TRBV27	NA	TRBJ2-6	TGTGCCAGCACCCGGCGTCCTCCGGGACTGTTATCTGGGGCCAACGTCCTGACTTTC	CASTRRPPGLLSGANVLTF
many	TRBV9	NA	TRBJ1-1	TGTGCCAGCAGCGTTAACCTGAACACTGAAGCTTTCTTT	CASSVNLNTEAFF
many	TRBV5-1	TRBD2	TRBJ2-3	TGCGCCACCAGGCCGGGGTTAGCGGGCTCAGATACGCAGTATTTT	CATRPGLAGSDTQYF
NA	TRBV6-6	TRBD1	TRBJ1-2	TGTGCCAGCGCCCAAAACATAGACAGGGACGGCTACACCTTC	CASAQNIDRDGYTF
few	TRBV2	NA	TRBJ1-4	TGTGCCAGCAGTGTCCTTCACCCACCCCGGGTCTTTGAAAAACTGTTTTTT	CASSVLHPPRVFEKLFF
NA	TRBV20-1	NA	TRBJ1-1	TGCAGTGCTAGAGTCTGGGGGAAGATGGCTGAAGCTTTCTTT	CSARVWGKMAEAFF
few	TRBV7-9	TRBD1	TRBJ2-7	TGTGCCAGCAGCCTACGACCCGGGACAGGCCCGTACAACGAGCAGTACTTC	CASSLRPGTGPYNEQYF
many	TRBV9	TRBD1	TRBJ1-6	TGTGCCAGCAGCGCACCGGGACAGGGCAATTCACCCCTCCACTTT	CASSAPGQGNSPLHF
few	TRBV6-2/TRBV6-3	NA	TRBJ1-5	TGTGCCAGTATGGATCTTCTCCAGCCCCAGCATTTT	CASMDLLQPQHF
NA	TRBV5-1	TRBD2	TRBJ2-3	TGCGCCAGCAGCACAAAAGCGGGGGCTGGCACAGATACGCAGTATTTT	CASSTKAGAGTDTQYF
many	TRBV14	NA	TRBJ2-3	TGTGCCAGCAGCCAAGACCTGTTCGGGCTCACAGATACGCAGTATTTT	CASSQDLFGLTDTQYF
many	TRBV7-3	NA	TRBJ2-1	TGTGCCAGCAGCTTAGCCGGGTCTTTCGATGAGCAGTTCTTC	CASSLAGSFDEQFF
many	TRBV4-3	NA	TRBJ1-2	TGCGCCAGCAGCCGCGCCGGGGATCGTAACTATGGCTACACCTTC	CASSRAGDRNYGYTF
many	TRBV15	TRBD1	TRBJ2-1	TGTGCCACCAGCAGTGGACAGGGGGCTTACAATGAGCAGTTCTTC	CATSSGQGAYNEQFF
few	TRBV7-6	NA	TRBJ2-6	TGTGCCAGCAGCGGTCCTTCAGGGGCGGGGGCCAACGTCCTGACTTTC	CASSGPSGAGANVLTF
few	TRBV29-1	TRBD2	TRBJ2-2	TGCAGCGTTCTAGCGGGAGTATCAAGCGGGGAGCTGTTTTTT	CSVLAGVSSGELFF
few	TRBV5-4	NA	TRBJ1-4	TGTGCCAGCAGCGTGAGACAGGCAACTAATGAAAAACTGTTTTTT	CASSVRQATNEKLFF
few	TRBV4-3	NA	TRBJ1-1	TGCGCCAGCAGCCAAGACTGGGGGAGGACTGAAGCTTTCTTT	CASSQDWGRTEAFF
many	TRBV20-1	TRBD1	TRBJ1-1	TGCAGTGCTTTTACAGGGGTTACTGAAGCTTTCTTT	CSAFTGVTEAFF
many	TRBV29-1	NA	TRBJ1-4	TGCAGCGTTGAAGTTCATTCGCGACGTGAAAAACTGTTTTTT	CSVEVHSRREKLFF
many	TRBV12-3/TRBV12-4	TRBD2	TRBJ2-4	TGTGCCAGCAGTTTGGACGGGACTAGCGGAAACATTCAGTACTTC	CASSLDGTSGNIQYF
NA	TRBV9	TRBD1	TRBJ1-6	TGTGCCAGCAGCTCGTCGACAGGGTGGAATTCACCCCTCCACTTT	CASSSSTGWNSPLHF
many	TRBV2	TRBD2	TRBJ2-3	TGTGCCAGCCGTGGACTAGCGGCTAGCACAGATACGCAGTATTTT	CASRGLAASTDTQYF
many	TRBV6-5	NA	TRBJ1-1	TGTGCCAGCAGTAGACAGAACACTGAAGCTTTCTTT	CASSRQNTEAFF
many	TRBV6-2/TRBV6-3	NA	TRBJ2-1	TGTGCCAGCAGTTACGAAGGGCGATACAATGAGCAGTTCTTC	CASSYEGRYNEQFF
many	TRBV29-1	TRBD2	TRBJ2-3	TGCAGCGTTGCTGGACTAGCGGGAGGGCGGACAGATACGCAGTATTTT	CSVAGLAGGRTDTQYF